Each of the 8 T cell receptor beta chains below was sequenced from the same sample in a study of T-cell memory formation after mild COVID-19. TCRdb re-derived calls from the 5' RACE reads in MiXCR, one entry per CDR3 protein. The sample lists tens of thousands of distinct CDR3 sequences; 25% were seen once. Sequenced input: PBMCs or a T cell subset sorted from them (not recorded which). These receptors were obtained from a man aged 18 to 30 who had mild COVID-19 (a few samples of this study predate the infection). Cell type and time point are not known.

The chain carries TRBV7-9 and TRBJ2-5; TRBD1 matches at 7 bases. Losses at the gene ends were 7 bases for V and 3 bases for J; bases not matched to a gene: 5. The CDR3 sequence is 13 residues long. The germline V gene encodes CDR1 SEHNR and CDR2 FQNEAQ (reference sequence). CDR3 nucleotide sequence: TGTGCCAGCACCCTAGACAGGGAAGAGACCCAGTACTTC. This sequence encodes CASTLDREETQYF.

In DNA form, the CDR3 reads TGTGCCAGCAGCCCATGGGGGCAAGAAGCTTTCTTT. Protein product: CASSPWGQEAFF. The rearrangement uses TRBV6-5 and TRBJ1-1, with a weak D call TRBD1 (6 bases). The CDR3 totals 12 residues. Germline V gene lookup returns CDR1 MNHEY and CDR2 SVGAGI. Trimming shortened V by 6 bases and J by 8 bases, and 13 bases separated the two germline ends.

This clonotype was found a few times. The V gene is TRBV6-5, the J gene TRBJ2-1; D unresolved. The CDR3 contains 12 residues. The V and J ends lost 3 bases and 7 bases respectively, with 7 bases between them. Germline loops: CDR1 MNHEY, CDR2 SVGAGI. In DNA form, the CDR3 reads TGTGCCAGCAGTTATTTGGGGAATGAGCAGTTCTTC. It specifies CASSYLGNEQFF.

J is TRBJ2-1 and V is TRBV9; 8 positions agree with TRBD2. V lost 3 bases, J lost 9 bases, and 11 bases stayed unmatched. Per germline, CDR1 SGDLS and CDR2 YYNGEE. The CDR3 runs 15 residues. CDR3 loop: CASSAGGDSSSEQFF. CDR3 nucleotides: TGTGCCAGCAGCGCGGGGGGGGACTCAAGCAGTGAGCAGTTCTTC.

This clonotype was seen a few times. V usage is TRBV4-1 and J usage is TRBJ1-2; a weak D match, TRBD1 (5 bases). This CDR3 comprises 17 residues. Trimming removed 4 bases at V and 5 bases at J, with 23 bases between. The germline V gene has CDR1 MGHRA and CDR2 YSYEKL. The DNA for the CDR3 is TGCGCCAGCAGCCCCGCCCCCGGGACGGTCACTCGGTATGGCTACACCTTC. It specifies CASSPAPGTVTRYGYTF.

This clonotype was observed a handful of times. The V gene is TRBV12-3 or TRBV12-4, the J gene TRBJ1-2; D is unresolved. V was trimmed by 1 base and J by 6 bases, leaving 6 bases between them. The CDR3 has 12 residues. This CDR3 is CASSLGLHGYTF. CDR3 sequence (DNA): TGTGCCAGCAGTTTAGGATTGCATGGCTACACCTTC.

V gene TRBV5-1 combines with J gene TRBJ2-2; D gene ambiguous. With 0 bases removed from V and 3 bases from J, the gap between germline ends came to 3 bases. Germline V gene lookup returns CDR1 SGHRS and CDR2 YFSETQ. The CDR3 runs to 13 residues. The CDR3 region has the DNA TGCGCCAGCAGCTTGGTCTACACCGGGGAGCTGTTTTTT. It translates to CASSLVYTGELFF.

V gene TRBV20-1 combines with J gene TRBJ1-1, with 9 nucleotides matching TRBD1. The CDR3 is 13 residues long. CDR1 DFQATT and CDR2 SNEGSKA come from the germline V gene (reference sequence). The trim removed 8 bases at V and 7 bases at J, leaving 11 bases unmatched. CDR3 region: CSRDGDRVGEAFF. The CDR3, as DNA: TGCAGTAGAGATGGGGACAGGGTTGGTGAAGCTTTCTTT.